The rows below give T cell receptor beta chains drawn from one sample of a study of blood T cell repertoires in COVID-19. This table comes from immunoSEQ multiplex PCR, and its TCRdb copy is limited to in-frame clones, with some not included. This table holds approximately 150,000 clones, around 87% found once. Material for sequencing was PBMCs or T cells enriched from blood (not recorded which). These TCRs come from a man between 60 and 75 years old who had recovered from COVID-19. The CDR3 runs from the conserved cysteine through the conserved F or W. A D gene is named only where the DNA matches it firmly. Not every row has a clone size; where given, it reads once, few, many or a size class.

d_call	v_call	clone_size	j_call	cdr3_aa	cdr3_nt
TRBD2	TRBV9	NA	TRBJ2-3	CASSVAWTSGGHTDTQYF	TGTGCCAGCAGCGTAGCTTGGACTAGCGGGGGGCACACAGATACGCAGTATTTT
TRBD1	TRBV7-3	once	TRBJ2-5	CASSLTGGETQYF	TGTGCCAGCAGCCTCACAGGGGGAGAGACCCAGTACTTC
NA	TRBV30	once	TRBJ1-6	CAWSPGYDNSPLHF	TGTGCCTGGAGTCCGGGGTATGATAATTCACCCCTCCACTTT
NA	TRBV5-1	NA	TRBJ1-2	CASRDSNYGYTF	TGCGCCAGCAGGGACAGCAACTATGGCTACACCTTC
NA	TRBV5-1	NA	TRBJ1-1	CASSLLKNTEAFF	TGCGCCAGCAGCTTGCTTAAGAACACTGAAGCTTTCTTT
NA	TRBV3-1/TRBV3-2	NA	TRBJ1-2	CASSQVQDWGYTF	TGTGCCAGCAGCCAAGTACAGGATTGGGGCTACACCTTC
NA	TRBV25-1	NA	TRBJ1-3	CASSAPTSGNTIYF	TGTGCCAGCAGTGCTCCTACCTCTGGAAACACCATATATTTT
NA	TRBV7-3	NA	TRBJ2-7	CASAVGLLTYEQYF	TGTGCCAGCGCCGTCGGACTGCTGACCTACGAGCAGTACTTC
NA	TRBV5-6	NA	TRBJ2-1	CASSFRGVLSNEQFF	TGTGCCAGCAGCTTCAGAGGAGTCCTCTCCAATGAGCAGTTCTTC
NA	TRBV28	few	TRBJ2-7	CASSPPGRLSEQYF	TGTGCCAGCAGTCCACCCGGGAGATTGTCCGAGCAGTACTTC
TRBD2	TRBV5-1	NA	TRBJ2-7	CASSLELAGTYEQYF	TGCGCCAGCAGCTTGGAACTAGCGGGGACCTACGAGCAGTACTTC
TRBD1	TRBV5-4	NA	TRBJ2-7	CASSPTGGREQYF	TGTGCCAGCAGCCCTACAGGGGGACGCGAGCAGTACTTC
NA	TRBV27	NA	TRBJ1-6	CASRTQGWYSPLHF	TGTGCCAGCAGAACCCAGGGGTGGTATTCACCCCTCCACTTT
NA	TRBV25-1	NA	TRBJ1-3	CASRNKVTGGDTIYF	TGTGCCAGCAGGAATAAGGTTACAGGCGGGGACACCATATATTTT
NA	TRBV6-5	NA	TRBJ1-1	CASRKQTMNTEAFF	TGTGCCAGCAGGAAACAGACGATGAACACTGAAGCTTTCTTT
TRBD2	TRBV10-2	NA	TRBJ2-3	CASSESLAGRTDTQYF	TGCGCCAGCAGTGAGTCGCTAGCGGGACGTACAGATACGCAGTATTTT
NA	TRBV5-6	NA	TRBJ2-6	CASSLYISSGANVLTF	TGTGCCAGCAGCTTGTACATCTCCTCTGGGGCCAACGTCCTGACTTTC
TRBD1	TRBV3-1/TRBV3-2	NA	TRBJ1-2	CASSRNRGDYGYTF	TGTGCCAGCAGCCGGAACAGGGGGGACTATGGCTACACCTTC
TRBD2	TRBV3-1/TRBV3-2	NA	TRBJ2-5	CASSPLAAQETQYF	TGTGCCAGCAGCCCACTAGCGGCACAAGAGACCCAGTACTTC
TRBD2	TRBV6-5	NA	TRBJ2-1	CASRLWGGDEQFF	TGTGCCAGCAGACTCTGGGGGGGTGATGAGCAGTTCTTC
NA	TRBV9	NA	TRBJ2-3	CASSVEAGPTDTQYF	TGTGCCAGCAGCGTAGAGGCGGGACCCACAGATACGCAGTATTTT
NA	TRBV7-2	NA	TRBJ2-7	CASSLLKDSRFVF	TGTGCCAGCAGCTTACTGAAGGACAGTAGATTCGTGTTC
TRBD1	TRBV29-1	NA	TRBJ2-7	CSVERQGAGEQYF	TGCAGCGTTGAAAGACAGGGGGCGGGCGAGCAGTACTTC
TRBD1	TRBV30	NA	TRBJ1-2	CAWRLGQGAGYGYTF	TGTGCCTGGAGGCTCGGACAGGGGGCTGGTTATGGCTACACCTTC
NA	TRBV29-1	NA	TRBJ2-2	CSVLTATRTGELFF	TGCAGCGTTTTGACAGCCACGAGAACCGGGGAGCTGTTTTTT
NA	TRBV7-2	NA	TRBJ1-5	CASQDKFNQPQHF	TGTGCCAGCCAAGACAAGTTCAATCAGCCCCAGCATTTT
NA	TRBV7-3	NA	TRBJ2-7	CASSLVAGTYEQYF	TGTGCCAGCAGCTTAGTGGCGGGAACCTACGAGCAGTACTTC
NA	TRBV11-2	NA	TRBJ2-7	CASSLGRPYEQYF	TGTGCCAGCAGCTTGGGGCGGCCTTACGAGCAGTACTTC
NA	TRBV5-1	NA	TRBJ2-2	CASSLSQSNTGELFF	TGCGCCAGCAGCTTGTCCCAGTCGAACACCGGGGAGCTGTTTTTT